The 26 T cell receptor beta chains in this list originate from one sample, sequenced in a study of control samples from healthy donors and cancer patients. Here immunoSEQ multiplex PCR was the method, and the copy in TCRdb shows in-frame clones only, minus some. The data hold roughly 86,000 clones, with 91% observed a single time. The sample comprised blood. The receptors come from a man aged 30 to 45 in good health.

The genes are TRBV11-2 and TRBJ2-5, with 7 bases identical to TRBD1. The CDR3 has 14 amino acids. CDR1 is SGHAT, CDR2 FQNNGV, per germline. The junction had 5 bases not matched to a gene; V was cut back by 3 bases and J by 4 bases. For the CDR3, the DNA is TGTGCCAGCAGCTTGACCAGGGGGAGAGAGACCCAGTACTTC. This gives the protein CASSLTRGRETQYF.

The rearrangement joins TRBV6-5 to TRBJ1-1; D call uncertain. The CDR3 has 11 residues. The V and J ends lost 6 bases and 7 bases respectively, with 9 bases between them. Germline V gene data show CDR1 as MNHEY and CDR2 as SVGAGI. The CDR3 DNA reads as TGTGCCAGCAGAGGACGGAGTGAAGCTTTCTTT. Protein: CASRGRSEAFF.

The chain recombines TRBV30 with TRBJ1-2, with D possibly TRBD1 on 6 matching bases. Per the germline V gene, CDR1 is GTSNPN and CDR2 is SVGIG (reference sequence). CDR3 length: 16 residues. V shed 2 bases and J shed 0 bases, with 16 bases lying between them. The CDR3 loop reads CAWSRGTPATNYGYTF. CDR3 bases: TGTGCCTGGAGTAGGGGGACACCTGCTACTAACTATGGCTACACCTTC.

This clone showed up just a few times. The chain is built from TRBV19 and TRBJ1-3; D gene ambiguous. CDR3 length equals 13 residues. Looked up from germline, CDR1 is LNHDA and CDR2 is SQIVND (reference sequence). V shed 3 bases and J shed 4 bases, with 7 bases lying between them. This CDR3 reads CASSISGGNTIYF. CDR3 bases: TGTGCCAGTAGTATCTCGGGAGGAAACACCATATATTTT. Filled out from reference TRBV19 and TRBJ1-3, the complete variable domain reads DGGITQSPKYLFRKEGQNVTLSCEQNLNHDAMYWYRQDPGQGLRLIYYSQIVNDFQKGDIAEGYSVSREKKESFPLTVTSAQKNPTAFYLCASSISGGNTIYFGEGSWLTVV.

The chain couples TRBV28 to TRBJ1-1, with TRBD1 matching over 10 bases. J gave up 6 bases and V 7 bases, and 8 bases lay outside the gene matches. CDR3 size: 14 residues. Germline V gene sequence: CDR1 MDHEN, CDR2 SYDVKM. CDR3 region: CASKGQGGLSEAFF. DNA of the CDR3: TGTGCCAGCAAAGGACAGGGGGGTTTGTCTGAAGCTTTCTTT.

This clone was observed once. The chain is built from TRBV7-3 and TRBJ2-7; D may correspond to TRBD1 or TRBD2 (5 bases each). Germline CDR1 SGHTA, CDR2 FQGTGA. Trimming shortened V by 8 bases and J by 6 bases, and 17 bases separated the two germline ends. This CDR3 has 13 residues. The CDR3 DNA is TGTGCCAGCGGACGACAGAGGGGCGCCGAGCAGTACTTC. Translating gives CASGRQRGAEQYF.

The gene calls are TRBV5-5 and TRBJ1-3; D ambiguous. Germline CDR1 is SGHKS and CDR2 is YYEKEE (reference sequence). The CDR3 contains 15 residues. V shed 6 bases and J shed 0 bases, with 13 bases lying between them. CDR3 coding DNA: TGTGCCAGCATCCTAGCCCCGGACTCTGGAAACACCATATATTTT. Its translation: CASILAPDSGNTIYF.

The chain has TRBV6-4 and TRBJ2-1; D gene ambiguous. The germline CDR1 and CDR2 sequences are MRHNA and SNTAGT. Trimming shortened V by 4 bases and J by 0 bases, and 13 bases separated the two germline ends. This CDR3 is built from 16 residues. The CDR3 is CASSVDGGSSYNEQFF. CDR3 DNA: TGTGCCAGCAGTGTGGATGGCGGTAGCTCCTACAATGAGCAGTTCTTC.

This clone was seen a single time. The rearrangement uses TRBV10-3 and TRBJ1-5; 7 nucleotides agree with TRBD1. Trimming cost V 1 base and J 5 bases; bases outside gene matches: 5. The CDR3 runs 15 residues. The germline V gene encodes CDR1 ENHRY and CDR2 SYGVKD. The CDR3 protein is CAISEYRGGDQPQHF. The CDR3 coding sequence is TGTGCCATCAGTGAGTACAGGGGAGGAGATCAGCCCCAGCATTTT.

The chain recombines TRBV14 with TRBJ2-5; D gene ambiguous. Trimming pared 3 bases from V and 3 bases from J, leaving 17 bases between. This CDR3 has 16 amino acids. Germline assignment: CDR1 SGHDN and CDR2 FVKESK. The CDR3 is CASSHRVWELEETQYF. In DNA, the CDR3 is TGTGCCAGCAGCCACCGGGTCTGGGAATTGGAAGAGACCCAGTACTTC.

This chain links TRBV5-1 with TRBJ1-3, with 8 nucleotides matching TRBD1. The CDR3 consists of 16 residues. J lost 4 bases, V lost 0 bases, and 6 bases had no gene match. Germline CDR1 SGHRS, CDR2 YFSETQ. Written as DNA, the CDR3 is TGCGCCAGCAGCTTGGCTCCGGGACAGGAAGGAAACACCATATATTTT. Its protein product is CASSLAPGQEGNTIYF.

The rearrangement links TRBV19 to TRBJ2-7; D gene unclear. V was trimmed by 2 bases and J by 0 bases, leaving 5 bases between them. Germline V CDR1 and CDR2: LNHDA, SQIVND (reference sequence). The CDR3 totals 13 residues. The CDR3 is CASSITPSYEQYF. The CDR3 DNA sequence: TGTGCCAGTAGTATAACACCCTCCTACGAGCAGTACTTC.

The V gene is TRBV19, the J gene TRBJ2-3; D possibly matches TRBD1 or TRBD2 (5 bases each). Germline V lookup: CDR1 LNHDA, CDR2 SQIVND (reference sequence). V dropped 7 bases and J dropped 2 bases, with 13 bases sitting between them. This CDR3 has 14 amino acids. CDR3 loop: CASTQPGHTDTQYF. CDR3 nucleotide sequence: TGTGCCAGTACCCAGCCGGGGCACACAGATACGCAGTATTTT.

This sequence joins TRBV29-1 and TRBJ1-1, with unresolved D. V lost 4 bases and J lost 2, with 5 bases in between. CDR3 length: 11 amino acids. Germline V gene sequence: CDR1 SQVTM, CDR2 ANQGSEA. The CDR3 nucleotides are TGCAGCGTTGTTGGCAACACTGAAGCTTTCTTT. Protein sequence: CSVVGNTEAFF.

The rearrangement links TRBV2 to TRBJ2-7; 10 bases align to TRBD1. The V gene's germline CDR1 is SNHLY and CDR2 FYNNEI. After removal of 6 bases from V and 4 bases from J, the junction contained 6 bases not matched to a gene. The CDR3 contains 14 residues. CDR3 loop: CASRGQGDGYEQYF. DNA of the CDR3: TGTGCCAGCAGAGGACAGGGGGATGGGTACGAGCAGTACTTC.

This rearrangement joins TRBV5-1 to TRBJ2-2; either TRBD1 or TRBD2 may supply D (6 bases each). The germline V gene has CDR1 SGHRS and CDR2 YFSETQ. The CDR3 is 14 amino acids. V lost 3 bases, J lost 5 bases, and 11 bases lay in between. The CDR3 loop is CASSSGGATGELFF. CDR3 bases: TGCGCCAGCAGCTCCGGGGGCGCGACCGGGGAGCTGTTTTTT.

This chain connects TRBV10-1 to TRBJ2-3, with D tentatively TRBD1 (6 bases). V was cut by 3 bases and J by 2 bases, with 15 bases left in between. The CDR3 loop spans 16 amino acids. The V gene's germline CDR1 is WNHNN and CDR2 SYGVQD (reference sequence). The CDR3 reads CASSDSGQDNTDTQYF. The CDR3 DNA follows: TGCGCCAGCAGTGACTCGGGACAAGACAACACAGATACGCAGTATTTT.

The V gene is TRBV12-2, the J gene TRBJ2-7; the D call of TRBD1 is as the table states it, not checked on the DNA. TRBV12-2 is a recognized pseudogene. This CDR3 contains 11 residues. The CDR3 DNA reads as TGTGCAAGTCGCCCCGACAGGGAGCAGTACTTC. Protein sequence: CASRPDREQYF.

This clone was detected a few times. The CDR3 region is CASSSDSPVYNEQFF. The CDR3 DNA is TGTGCCAGCAGTTCCGACAGCCCTGTCTACAATGAGCAGTTCTTC. The chain employs TRBV27 and TRBJ2-1; D perhaps matches TRBD1 (5 bases). V was clipped by 4 bases and J by 3 bases, with 13 bases between them. This CDR3 has 15 amino acids. The germline gives CDR1 MNHEY, CDR2 SMNVEV (reference sequence).

The chain couples TRBV19 to TRBJ2-1, with 8 bases that match TRBD2. The V gene end was trimmed by 1 base and the J gene end by 1 base; junction bases not matched to a gene: 0. This CDR3 contains 15 residues. Germline CDR1 reads LNHDA; CDR2 reads SQIVND (reference sequence). CDR3 amino acids: CASSIGGGSYNEQFF. CDR3 bases: TGTGCCAGTAGTATAGGCGGGGGGTCCTACAATGAGCAGTTCTTC.

This rearrangement joins TRBV9 to TRBJ1-1, with D uncertain. In germline, CDR1 is SGDLS, CDR2 YYNGEE. Trimming stripped 0 bases from V and 7 bases from J, with 10 bases between. The CDR3 length is 13 residues. The CDR3 loop reads CASSVGSFGEAFF. The CDR3 region has the DNA TGTGCCAGCAGCGTAGGGTCCTTTGGTGAAGCTTTCTTT.

This chain connects TRBV7-3 to TRBJ2-1; D not certain. Germline V gene data show CDR1 as SGHTA and CDR2 as FQGTGA. The CDR3 runs to 12 residues. Deletions cut 5 bases from V and 7 bases from J, with 9 bases between. CDR3 in amino acids: CASSPGRNEQFF. CDR3 DNA: TGTGCCAGCAGCCCCGGCCGAAATGAGCAGTTCTTC.

The V call is TRBV6-2 or TRBV6-3, the J call TRBJ2-7; the D gene is possibly TRBD1 (6 bases). The CDR3 has 17 residues. Looked up from germline, CDR1 is MNHEY and CDR2 is SVGEGT. The V and J ends lost 6 bases and 2 bases respectively, with 23 bases between them. In DNA form, the CDR3 reads TGTGCCAGCAGCCGGTCCTTGGGTGACAGGAGCACCTACGAGCAGTACTTC. Amino acid sequence: CASSRSLGDRSTYEQYF.

The chain recombines TRBV10-3 with TRBJ2-7; D uncertain. The germline V gene has CDR1 ENHRY and CDR2 SYGVKD. The V and J ends lost 3 bases and 9 bases respectively, with 12 bases between them. CDR3 length: 12 residues. Here the CDR3 reads CAISDTTTGQYF. The CDR3 DNA reads as TGTGCCATCAGTGATACCACAACCGGGCAGTACTTC.

The V call is TRBV3-1 (or the pseudogene TRBV3-2), the J call TRBJ2-3, with D perhaps given as TRBD1 or TRBD2 (6 bases each). Germline V gene data show CDR1 as LGHDT and CDR2 as YNNKEL (reference sequence). V lost 0 bases, J lost 10 bases, and 14 bases lay in between. This CDR3 contains 14 residues. The CDR3: CASSQDRGPGPQYF. For the CDR3, the DNA is TGTGCCAGCAGCCAAGACCGGGGGCCGGGGCCGCAGTATTTT.

This chain links TRBV19 with TRBJ1-4; no reliable D call. Germline V lookup: CDR1 LNHDA, CDR2 SQIVND (reference sequence). Trimming took 2 bases from V and 5 from J, leaving 9 bases between them. This CDR3 is 14 amino acids long. CDR3 in amino acids: CASSIWGVNEKLFF. Here the CDR3 DNA reads TGTGCCAGTAGTATATGGGGAGTCAATGAAAAACTGTTTTTT.